These 10 T cell receptor beta chains were all obtained from the same sample, sequenced in a study of T cell responses to AZD1222 COVID-19 vaccine. Clones were sequenced by immunoSEQ multiplex PCR, and TCRdb holds only the in-frame ones, with some missing. The sample contains approximately 120,000 clones, roughly 86% of which appear only once. Sequenced material: peripheral blood, taken 28 days after the second AZD1222 dose. These receptors all stem from an adult who received the AZD1222 COVID-19 vaccine.

This chain connects TRBV19 to TRBJ2-1; 10 bases match TRBD2. The V and J ends lost 4 bases and 8 bases, in that order; junction bases with no gene match: 5. The germline V gene has CDR1 LNHDA and CDR2 SQIVND (reference sequence). The CDR3 covers 14 residues. The CDR3 sequence is CASSTLAGAYEQFF. The CDR3 DNA reads TGTGCCAGTAGTACCCTAGCGGGAGCATATGAGCAGTTCTTC. The full variable domain, completed using reference TRBV19 and TRBJ2-1, is DGGITQSPKYLFRKEGQNVTLSCEQNLNHDAMYWYRQDPGQGLRLIYYSQIVNDFQKGDIAEGYSVSREKKESFPLTVTSAQKNPTAFYLCASSTLAGAYEQFFGPGTRLTVL.

This clone appeared a few times. V usage is TRBV15 and J usage is TRBJ1-5, with unresolved D. The CDR3 consists of 17 residues. Germline V gene data show CDR1 as LNHNV and CDR2 as YYDKDF (reference sequence). V gave up 0 bases and J gave up 0 bases, with 12 bases separating them. Here the CDR3 DNA reads TGTGCCACCAGCAGAGAGAGGGCGGGGAGTAGCAATCAGCCCCAGCATTTT. Protein: CATSRERAGSSNQPQHF.

The chain combines TRBV19 with TRBJ2-1; no clear D. CDR1 and CDR2 (germline): LNHDA, SQIVND (reference sequence). V was shortened by 3 bases and J by 0 bases, with 12 bases between the two germline ends. The CDR3 covers 16 residues. Here the CDR3 DNA reads TGTGCCAGTAGTATTTCGGAACCTAGCTCCTACAATGAGCAGTTCTTC. Residues: CASSISEPSSYNEQFF.

This chain joins TRBV6-2 or TRBV6-3 and TRBJ2-2; 7 bases agree with TRBD1. CDR3 length: 14 residues. The trim removed 4 bases at V and 7 bases at J, leaving 6 bases unmatched. Germline V lookup: CDR1 MNHEY, CDR2 SVGEGT. CDR3 amino acids: CASSFGQVYGELFF. The DNA of the CDR3 is TGTGCCAGCAGTTTCGGACAGGTATACGGGGAGCTGTTTTTT.

The V call is TRBV4-3, the J call TRBJ2-3; a possible D gene is TRBD1 (5 bases). Germline values: CDR1 LGHNA, CDR2 YSLEER. Trimming took 0 bases from V and 4 from J, leaving 11 bases between them. This CDR3 comprises 15 residues. In DNA, the CDR3 is TGCGCCAGCAGCCAAGATCCCCAGGGTCCAGATACGCAGTATTTT. Protein: CASSQDPQGPDTQYF.

The chain is built from TRBV19 and TRBJ2-3; tentatively, D is TRBD2 (5 bases). This CDR3 is 13 amino acids long. Germline V gives CDR1 LNHDA, CDR2 SQIVND (reference sequence). Trimming shortened V by 5 bases and J by 3 bases, and 9 bases separated the two germline ends. The CDR3 loop reads CASSPGITDTQYF. The DNA for the CDR3 is TGTGCCAGTAGTCCGGGAATAACAGATACGCAGTATTTT.

The chain combines TRBV7-9 with TRBJ2-2, with unresolved D. The CDR3 is made up of 15 amino acids. V lost 2 bases, J lost 1 base, and 8 bases lay in between. The germline CDR1 and CDR2 sequences are SEHNR and FQNEAQ (reference sequence). The CDR3 DNA reads TGTGCCAGCAGCTTAAACGAACAGAACACCGGGGAGCTGTTTTTT. This translates into CASSLNEQNTGELFF.

The CDR3 nucleotides read TGTGCCAGCAGCTCCCGGGACAGTAACACTGAAGCTTTCTTT. This gives the protein CASSSRDSNTEAFF. The rearrangement joins TRBV3-1 (or the pseudogene TRBV3-2) to TRBJ1-1, with TRBD1 matching 7 bases. The germline gives CDR1 LGHDT, CDR2 YNNKEL (reference sequence). CDR3 length: 14 amino acids. Trimming at V came to 5 bases and at J to 2 bases, leaving 5 bases not matched to a gene.

CDR3 sequence reads: CASSVVGLGNEQFF. In DNA form, the CDR3 reads TGTGCCAGCAGCGTAGTGGGACTAGGGAATGAGCAGTTCTTC. This chain uses TRBV9 with TRBJ2-1, with 8 bases matching TRBD2. The junction had 3 bases not matched to a gene; V was cut back by 0 bases and J by 7 bases. The CDR3 has 14 residues. In germline, CDR1 is SGDLS, CDR2 YYNGEE.

The gene calls are TRBV9 and TRBJ2-2; 10 nucleotides line up with TRBD1. Trimming removed 5 bases from V and 8 bases from J; junction bases left unmatched: 3. The CDR3 is made up of 13 amino acids. Per germline, CDR1 SGDLS and CDR2 YYNGEE. Here the CDR3 reads CASRGQGMGELFF. In DNA, the CDR3 is TGTGCCAGCAGGGGACAGGGGATGGGGGAGCTGTTTTTT.